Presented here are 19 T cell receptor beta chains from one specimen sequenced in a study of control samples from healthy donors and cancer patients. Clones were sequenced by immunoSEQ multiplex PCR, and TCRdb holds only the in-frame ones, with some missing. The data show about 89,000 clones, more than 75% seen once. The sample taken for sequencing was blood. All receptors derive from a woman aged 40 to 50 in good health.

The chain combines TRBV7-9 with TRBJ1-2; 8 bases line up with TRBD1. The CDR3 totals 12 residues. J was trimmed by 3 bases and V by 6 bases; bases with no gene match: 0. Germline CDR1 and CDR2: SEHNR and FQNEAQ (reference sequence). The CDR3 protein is CASRTGDYGYTF. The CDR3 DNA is TGTGCCAGCAGGACAGGGGACTATGGCTACACCTTC.

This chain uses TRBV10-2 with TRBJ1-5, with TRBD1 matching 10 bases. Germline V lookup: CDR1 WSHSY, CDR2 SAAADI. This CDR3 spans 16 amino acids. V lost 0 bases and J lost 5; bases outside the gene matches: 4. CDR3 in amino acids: CASSESDRGPDQPQHF. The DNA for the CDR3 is TGCGCCAGCAGTGAGTCCGACAGGGGGCCTGATCAGCCCCAGCATTTT.

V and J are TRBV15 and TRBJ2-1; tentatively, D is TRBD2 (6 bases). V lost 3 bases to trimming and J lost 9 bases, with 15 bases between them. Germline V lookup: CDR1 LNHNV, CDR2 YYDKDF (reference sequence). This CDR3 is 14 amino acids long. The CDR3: CATSRAAGNGEQFF. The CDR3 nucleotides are TGTGCCACCAGCAGGGCCGCGGGAAACGGTGAGCAGTTCTTC.

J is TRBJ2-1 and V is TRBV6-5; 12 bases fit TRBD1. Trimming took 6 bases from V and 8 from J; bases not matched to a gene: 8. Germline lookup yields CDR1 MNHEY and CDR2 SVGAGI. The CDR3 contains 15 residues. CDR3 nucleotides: TGTGCCAGCAGCGACCGGGACAGGGGGCTCTATGAGCAGTTCTTC. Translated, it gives CASSDRDRGLYEQFF.

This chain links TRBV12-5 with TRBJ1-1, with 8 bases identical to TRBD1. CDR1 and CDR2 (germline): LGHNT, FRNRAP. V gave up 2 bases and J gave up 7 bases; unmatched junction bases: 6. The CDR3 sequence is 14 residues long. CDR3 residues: CASGLTAGTGEAFF. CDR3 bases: TGTGCTAGTGGTTTGACCGCCGGGACAGGTGAAGCTTTCTTT.

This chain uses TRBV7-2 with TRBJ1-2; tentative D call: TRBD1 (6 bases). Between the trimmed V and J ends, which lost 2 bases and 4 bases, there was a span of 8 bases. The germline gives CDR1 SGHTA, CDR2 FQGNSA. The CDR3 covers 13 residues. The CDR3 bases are TGTGCCAGCAGCTTAAGGGGGGGCTATGGCTACACCTTC. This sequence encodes CASSLRGGYGYTF.

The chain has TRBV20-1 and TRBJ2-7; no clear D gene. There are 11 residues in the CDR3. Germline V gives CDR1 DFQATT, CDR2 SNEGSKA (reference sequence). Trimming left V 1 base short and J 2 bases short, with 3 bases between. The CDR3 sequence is CSARVTYEQYF. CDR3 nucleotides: TGCAGTGCTAGAGTGACCTACGAGCAGTACTTC.

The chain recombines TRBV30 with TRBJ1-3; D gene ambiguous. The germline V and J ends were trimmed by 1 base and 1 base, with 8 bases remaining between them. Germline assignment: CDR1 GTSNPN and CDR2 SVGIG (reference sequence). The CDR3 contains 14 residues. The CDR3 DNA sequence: TGTGCCTGGAGTGAAGGGCTTTCTGGAAACACCATATATTTT. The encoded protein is CAWSEGLSGNTIYF.

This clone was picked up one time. CDR3 amino acids: CASSGDTQYF. CDR3 sequence (DNA): TGTGCCAGCAGCGGGGATACGCAGTATTTT. The V and J genes are TRBV4-2 and TRBJ2-3; D unclear. The V gene's germline CDR1 is LGHNA and CDR2 YNFKEQ. CDR3 length: 10 amino acids. Between the trimmed V and J ends, which lost 5 bases and 6 bases, there was a span of 3 bases.

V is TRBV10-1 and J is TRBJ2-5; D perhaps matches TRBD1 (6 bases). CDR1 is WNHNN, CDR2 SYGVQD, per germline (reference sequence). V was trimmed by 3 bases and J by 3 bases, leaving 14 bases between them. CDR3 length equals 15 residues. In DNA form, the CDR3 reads TGCGCCAGCAGTGAATCAGAGACAGGTGAAGAGACCCAGTACTTC. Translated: CASSESETGEETQYF.

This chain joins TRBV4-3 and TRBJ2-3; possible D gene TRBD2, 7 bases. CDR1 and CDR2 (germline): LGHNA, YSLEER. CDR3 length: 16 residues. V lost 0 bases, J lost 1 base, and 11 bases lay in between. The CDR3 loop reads CASSQDLGGGTDTQYF. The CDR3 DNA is TGCGCCAGCAGCCAAGATTTAGGGGGGGGCACAGATACGCAGTATTTT.

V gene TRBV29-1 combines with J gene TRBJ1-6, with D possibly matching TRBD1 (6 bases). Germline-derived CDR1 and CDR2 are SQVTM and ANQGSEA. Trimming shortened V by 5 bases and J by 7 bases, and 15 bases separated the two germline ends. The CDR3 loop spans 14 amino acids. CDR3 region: CSVSTGLGNSPLHF. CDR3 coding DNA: TGCAGCGTTTCAACAGGGTTGGGGAATTCACCCCTCCACTTT.

The CDR3 DNA reads as TGTGCCAGCAGCAATCAACAGCCCCAGCATTTT. It is translated as CASSNQQPQHF. V gene TRBV6-5 combines with J gene TRBJ1-5; D remains unclear. From germline, CDR1 is MNHEY and CDR2 SVGAGI. Trimming took 6 bases from V and 7 from J, leaving 7 bases between them. The CDR3 has 11 residues.

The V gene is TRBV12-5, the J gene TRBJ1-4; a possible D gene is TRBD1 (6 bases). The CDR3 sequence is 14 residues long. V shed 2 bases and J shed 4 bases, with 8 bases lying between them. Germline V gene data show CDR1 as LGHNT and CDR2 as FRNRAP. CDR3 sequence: CASGLSRGNEKLFF. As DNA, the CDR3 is TGTGCTAGTGGTTTGTCCAGGGGTAATGAAAAACTGTTTTTT.

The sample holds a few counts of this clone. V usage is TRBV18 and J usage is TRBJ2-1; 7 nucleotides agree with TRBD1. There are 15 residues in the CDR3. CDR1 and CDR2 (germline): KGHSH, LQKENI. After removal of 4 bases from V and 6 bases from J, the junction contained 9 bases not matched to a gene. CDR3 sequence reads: CASSRDRTGINEQFF. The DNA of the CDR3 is TGTGCCAGCTCACGTGATAGGACAGGCATCAATGAGCAGTTCTTC.

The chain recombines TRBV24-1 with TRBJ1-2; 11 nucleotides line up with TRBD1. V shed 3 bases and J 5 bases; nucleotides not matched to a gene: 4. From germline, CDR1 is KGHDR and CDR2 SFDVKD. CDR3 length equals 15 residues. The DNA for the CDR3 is TGTGCCACCAGTGATCCCGGACAGGGGGCTTATGGCTACACCTTC. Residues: CATSDPGQGAYGYTF.

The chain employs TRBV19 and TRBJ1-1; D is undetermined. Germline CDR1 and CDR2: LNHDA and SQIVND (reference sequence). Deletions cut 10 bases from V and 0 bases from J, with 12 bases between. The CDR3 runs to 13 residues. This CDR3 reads CATEGLMNTEAFF. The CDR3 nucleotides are TGTGCCACGGAGGGCCTTATGAACACTGAAGCTTTCTTT.

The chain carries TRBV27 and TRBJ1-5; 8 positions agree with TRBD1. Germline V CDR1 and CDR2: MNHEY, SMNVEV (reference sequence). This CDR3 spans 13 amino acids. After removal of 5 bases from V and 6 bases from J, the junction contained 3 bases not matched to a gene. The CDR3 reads CASSRTGRQPQHF. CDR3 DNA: TGTGCCAGCAGTCGGACAGGGCGTCAGCCCCAGCATTTT.

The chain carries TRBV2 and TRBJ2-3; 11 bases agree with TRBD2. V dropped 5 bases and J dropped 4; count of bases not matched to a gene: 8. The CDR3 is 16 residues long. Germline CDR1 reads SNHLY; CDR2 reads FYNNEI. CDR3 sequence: CASSRVAGGGPDTQYF. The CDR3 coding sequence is TGTGCCAGCAGTCGAGTAGCGGGGGGGGGCCCAGATACGCAGTATTTT.